This record covers a single T cell receptor (beta chain). This entry belongs to a study of technical replicates of blood from a handful of donors. This CDR3 has 12 amino acids. V shed 10 bases and J 10 bases; nucleotides not matched to a gene: 9. CDR1 is PRHDT, CDR2 FYEKMQ, per germline (reference sequence). Using immunoSEQ multiplex PCR, the repertoire was profiled, and TCRdb retains in-frame clones only, with some absent. There are about 73,000 clones in the sample; 93% occur only once, and roughly 0.25% lies in the top ten. Sequenced material: T cells isolated from PBMCs. The chain has TRBV13 and TRBJ2-1; 8 bases agree with TRBD2. The sequence was obtained from a human donor in good health. This CDR3 reads CATGAGEQEQFF. CDR3 sequence (DNA): TGTGCCACCGGAGCGGGGGAGCAAGAGCAGTTCTTC.